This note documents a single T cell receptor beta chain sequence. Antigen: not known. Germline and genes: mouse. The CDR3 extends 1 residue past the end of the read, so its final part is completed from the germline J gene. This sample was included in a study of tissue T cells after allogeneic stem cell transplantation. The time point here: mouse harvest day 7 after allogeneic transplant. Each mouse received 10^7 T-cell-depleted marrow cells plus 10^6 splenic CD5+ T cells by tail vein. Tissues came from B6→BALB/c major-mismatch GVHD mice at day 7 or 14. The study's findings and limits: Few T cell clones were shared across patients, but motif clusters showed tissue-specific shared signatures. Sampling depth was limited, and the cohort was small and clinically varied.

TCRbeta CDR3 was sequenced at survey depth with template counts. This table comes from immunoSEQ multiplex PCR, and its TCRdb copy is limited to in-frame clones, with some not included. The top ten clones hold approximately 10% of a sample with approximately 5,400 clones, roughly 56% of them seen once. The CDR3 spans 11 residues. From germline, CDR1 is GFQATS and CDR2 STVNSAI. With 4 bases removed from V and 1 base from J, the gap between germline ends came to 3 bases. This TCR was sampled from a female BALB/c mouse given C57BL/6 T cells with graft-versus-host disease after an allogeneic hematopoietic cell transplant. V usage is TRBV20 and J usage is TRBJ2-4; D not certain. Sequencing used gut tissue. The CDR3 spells CGATGQNTLYF. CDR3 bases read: TGTGGTGCTACTGGTCAAAACACCTTGTAC. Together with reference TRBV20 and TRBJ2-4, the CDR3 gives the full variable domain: GALVYQYPRRTICKSGTSMRMECQAVGFQATSVAWYRQSPQKTFELIALSTVNSAIKYEQNFTQEKFPISHPNLSFSSMTVLNAYLEDRGLYLCGATGQNTLYFGAGTRLSVL.